These 26 T cell receptor beta chains share one sample of origin, sequenced in a study of response to subunit inactivated influenza vaccine. MiXCR, applied by TCRdb to the RT-PCR reads, yields one record per CDR3 protein. The table shows more than 450,000 distinct CDR3 sequences, with about 7.6% occurring only once. The source was PBMCs from blood, collected 23 months after vaccination. Every receptor here comes from a man aged 50 to 69 who received an inactivated influenza vaccine.

This clonotype was seen a few times. V is TRBV21-1 and J is TRBJ2-7; the table calls TRBD2, which could not be checked here. TRBV21-1 is shown as a pseudogene. This CDR3 spans 17 amino acids. For the CDR3, the DNA is TGTGCCAGCAGCACACGACTAGCGGGATCTGTTCCCTACGAGCAGTACTTC. It yields the protein CASSTRLAGSVPYEQYF.

This clonotype was recorded a few times. The CDR3 DNA reads TGCGCCAGCAGCCAAGGTTCGACAGGAGCCGGGGAGCTGTTTTTT. Translating gives CASSQGSTGAGELFF. This chain connects TRBV4-3 to TRBJ2-2; possibly TRBD1 for D (6 bases). Germline V CDR1 and CDR2: LGHNA, YSLEER. This CDR3 has 15 residues. The V gene lost 1 base and the J gene lost 6 bases, with 12 bases spanning the gap.

In nucleotides, the CDR3 is TGCAGTGGCGACCGGGCCTCCGAAGAGACCCAGTACTTC. This sequence encodes CSGDRASEETQYF. This chain connects TRBV20-1 to TRBJ2-5; D remains unclear. Germline V CDR1 and CDR2: DFQATT, SNEGSKA (reference sequence). V was shortened by 7 bases and J by 3 bases, with 15 bases between the two germline ends. CDR3 length equals 13 residues.

This clonotype was seen only a few times. This rearrangement joins TRBV9 to TRBJ2-5; D is uncertain. Trimming took 2 bases from V and 9 from J, leaving 17 bases between them. This CDR3 spans 14 amino acids. Germline assignment: CDR1 SGDLS and CDR2 YYNGEE. CDR3 sequence (DNA): TGTGCCAGCAGCGTGGCTACTACTCCGGATCCCCAGTACTTC. This gives the protein CASSVATTPDPQYF.

Ten or more counts support this clonotype. V usage is TRBV6-5 and J usage is TRBJ2-3, with 7 nucleotides matching TRBD2. The CDR3 covers 17 residues. Germline values: CDR1 MNHEY, CDR2 SVGAGI. The trim removed 0 bases at V and 0 bases at J, leaving 6 bases unmatched. CDR3 in amino acids: CASSYSITSVSTDTQYF. CDR3 sequence (DNA): TGTGCCAGCAGTTACTCGATTACTAGCGTTAGCACAGATACGCAGTATTTT.

This clonotype has just a few counts. The rearrangement uses TRBV5-1 and TRBJ2-1; D is unresolved. The CDR3 totals 14 residues. Trimming took off 3 bases at V and 3 bases at J, with 10 bases between the two ends. CDR1 SGHRS and CDR2 YFSETQ come from the germline V gene. The CDR3 nucleotides read TGCGCCAGCAGCTCCGTCGCGGACTACAATGAGCAGTTCTTC. Amino acids: CASSSVADYNEQFF.

The chain uses TRBV12-3 or TRBV12-4 and TRBJ2-7; 7 nucleotides align to TRBD2. The CDR3 runs 14 residues. The V segment lost 7 bases and the J segment 5 bases; nucleotides outside the gene matches: 11. The CDR3 DNA sequence: TGTGCCAGCAACCTCGGGGGAGGGAATGACGAGCAGTACTTC. Translated, it gives CASNLGGGNDEQYF.

Only a few counts were recorded for this clonotype. A read error may be the cause here, since a much bigger clone is one base away. This chain links TRBV29-1 with TRBJ2-7; 8 bases fit TRBD1. With 4 bases clipped from V and 4 bases from J, the junction kept 0 bases outside the gene matches. Germline CDR1 and CDR2: SQVTM and ANQGSEA. The CDR3 totals 11 residues. CDR3 protein: CSVGTGYEQYF. The CDR3 nucleotides are TGCAGCGTTGGGACAGGGTACGAGCAGTACTTC.

In this sample, this clonotype turned up a few times. This rearrangement joins TRBV27 to TRBJ1-2; 10 bases are a match to TRBD1. CDR3 size: 17 residues. Germline V lookup: CDR1 MNHEY, CDR2 SMNVEV (reference sequence). The ends lost 5 bases at V and 1 base at J; junction bases unmatched: 10. This chain's CDR3 is CASSTRQGARGNYGYTF. The CDR3 nucleotides are TGTGCCAGCAGTACTCGACAGGGGGCAAGGGGTAACTATGGCTACACCTTC.

Ten or more counts support this clonotype. This chain joins TRBV15 and TRBJ1-1, with 7 bases that match TRBD1. The trim removed 1 base at V and 0 bases at J, leaving 2 bases unmatched. The CDR3 length is 15 residues. Germline V gives CDR1 LNHNV, CDR2 YYDKDF (reference sequence). CDR3 sequence: CATSRGRGMNTEAFF. The CDR3 nucleotides are TGTGCCACCAGCAGAGGCAGGGGGATGAACACTGAAGCTTTCTTT. Drawing the rest from reference TRBV15 and TRBJ1-1, the complete variable domain is DAMVIQNPRYQVTQFGKPVTLSCSQTLNHNVMYWYQQKSSQAPKLLFHYYDKDFNNEADTPDNFQSRRPNTSFCFLDIRSPGLGDTAMYLCATSRGRGMNTEAFFGQGTRLTVV.

The genes are TRBV20-1 and TRBJ2-7, with a tentative D call TRBD1 (5 bases). CDR1 and CDR2 from the germline V gene are DFQATT and SNEGSKA (reference sequence). V was trimmed by 2 bases and J by 2 bases, leaving 10 bases between them. The CDR3 is 13 residues long. CDR3 sequence reads: CSARRQPAYEQYF. In nucleotides, the CDR3 is TGCAGTGCTAGACGACAGCCTGCCTACGAGCAGTACTTC.

This clonotype has just a few counts. The chain employs TRBV6-5 and TRBJ2-6; D not resolved. The CDR3 has 14 residues. The ends were cut back, 8 bases at V and 1 base at J, with 9 bases in the middle. Germline CDR1 and CDR2: MNHEY and SVGAGI. CDR3 DNA: TGTGCCAGCGAAGCCCTATCTGGGGCCAACGTCCTGACTTTC. As protein: CASEALSGANVLTF.

This clonotype came up a few times. The rearrangement uses TRBV28 and TRBJ2-7; 10 bases line up with TRBD1. Per the germline V gene, CDR1 is MDHEN and CDR2 is SYDVKM. The CDR3 has 14 residues. With 6 bases clipped from V and 4 bases from J, the junction kept 6 bases outside the gene matches. The CDR3 DNA reads as TGTGCCAGCAGCCAGACAGGGGGCAGGTACGAGCAGTACTTC. Its translation is CASSQTGGRYEQYF.

This clonotype was seen repeatedly, ten times or more. A read error is possible here, since a much larger clone lies one base away. This rearrangement joins TRBV12-3 or TRBV12-4 to TRBJ1-1; possible D gene TRBD1, 6 bases. The V and J ends lost 2 bases and 0 bases respectively, with 10 bases between them. The CDR3 consists of 15 residues. CDR3 residues: CASSLWGGMNTEAFF. The CDR3 region has the DNA TGTGCCAGCAGTTTATGGGGGGGCATGAACACTGAAGCTTTCTTT.

There are many counts of this clonotype. The rearrangement joins TRBV5-1 to TRBJ2-2; 9 positions match TRBD1. The CDR3 consists of 16 residues. The junction had 13 bases not matched to a gene; V was cut back by 7 bases and J by 6 bases. The germline CDR1 and CDR2 sequences are SGHRS and YFSETQ. The CDR3 sequence is CASRNPGQGWSGELFF. CDR3 bases: TGCGCCAGCCGAAATCCGGGACAGGGTTGGTCCGGGGAGCTGTTTTTT.

This clonotype was counted many times. V is TRBV5-1 and J is TRBJ1-1, with a weak D call TRBD1 (6 bases). Germline V gene data show CDR1 as SGHRS and CDR2 as YFSETQ. The CDR3 is 15 amino acids. Trimming took 4 bases from V and 3 from J, leaving 16 bases between them. DNA of the CDR3: TGCGCCAGCAGCAAGGGGGGGGGCAGGGACACTGAAGCTTTCTTT. This sequence encodes CASSKGGGRDTEAFF.

This clonotype was counted between two and nine times. This chain uses TRBV29-1 with TRBJ1-2; D gene unclear. The CDR3 has 13 amino acids. In germline, CDR1 is SQVTM, CDR2 ANQGSEA. Trimming removed 5 bases from V and 0 bases from J, with 10 bases in between. In DNA form, the CDR3 reads TGCAGCGTTCCCCGGAGAGCTAACTATGGCTACACCTTC. The encoded protein is CSVPRRANYGYTF.

This clonotype came up a few times. The V and J genes are TRBV4-1 and TRBJ1-3; D not certain. Germline CDR1 is MGHRA and CDR2 is YSYEKL. The CDR3 sequence is 13 residues long. With 0 bases removed from V and 5 bases from J, the gap between germline ends came to 5 bases. The CDR3 region is CASSQEARNTIYF. Here the CDR3 DNA reads TGCGCCAGCAGCCAAGAGGCCAGAAACACCATATATTTT.

This clonotype was detected many times. V usage is TRBV6-5 and J usage is TRBJ2-7, with D tentatively TRBD1 or TRBD2 (6 bases each). CDR3 length: 14 amino acids. Germline CDR1 MNHEY, CDR2 SVGAGI. The germline V and J ends were trimmed by 0 bases and 2 bases, with 8 bases remaining between them. The CDR3 protein is CASSYSGGPYEQYF. The CDR3 nucleotides read TGTGCCAGCAGTTACTCGGGGGGCCCCTACGAGCAGTACTTC.

This clonotype was picked up many times. The chain has TRBV7-2 and TRBJ1-2; 7 bases line up with TRBD1. The V and J ends lost 6 bases and 4 bases, in that order; junction bases with no gene match: 8. Germline V gene sequence: CDR1 SGHTA, CDR2 FQGNSA. The CDR3 consists of 14 residues. CDR3 residues: CASSTDTGVYGYTF. Here the CDR3 DNA reads TGTGCCAGCAGTACGGATACAGGGGTCTATGGCTACACCTTC.

This clonotype has a handful of counts. The CDR3 sequence is CASSVGTSGGPTDTQYF. Here the CDR3 DNA reads TGTGCCAGCAGCGTCGGGACTAGCGGGGGGCCCACAGATACGCAGTATTTT. The rearrangement uses TRBV9 and TRBJ2-3; TRBD2 matches at 15 bases. Germline V gene sequence: CDR1 SGDLS, CDR2 YYNGEE. There are 17 residues in the CDR3. The ends lost 2 bases at V and 2 bases at J; junction bases unmatched: 3.

This clonotype was picked up a small number of times. The gene calls are TRBV6-1 and TRBJ2-1; maybe TRBD2 (6 bases). With 7 bases removed from V and 7 bases from J, the gap between germline ends came to 23 bases. CDR1 and CDR2 from the germline V gene are MNHNS and SASEGT. The CDR3 contains 16 residues. DNA of the CDR3: TGTGCCAGCAAAGGTCCTAGCGCTATGAAAGGGAATGAGCAGTTCTTC. Amino acid sequence: CASKGPSAMKGNEQFF.

This chain connects TRBV25-1 to TRBJ2-5; 8 nucleotides agree with TRBD1. The CDR3 consists of 14 residues. The J segment lost 5 bases and the V segment lost 7 bases, leaving 9 bases of the junction unmatched. Germline CDR1 is MGHDK and CDR2 is SYGVNS. CDR3 protein: CASNRQGRLETQYF. The CDR3 DNA sequence: TGTGCCAGCAATCGACAGGGGCGGCTGGAGACCCAGTACTTC. The full variable domain, rest sourced from reference TRBV25-1 and TRBJ2-5, is EADIYQTPRYLVIGTGKKITLECSQTMGHDKMYWYQQDPGMELHLIHYSYGVNSTEKGDLSSESTVSRIRTEHFPLTLESARPSHTSQYLCASNRQGRLETQYFGPGTRLLVL.

This clonotype was seen repeatedly, ten times or more. V and J are TRBV20-1 and TRBJ1-6; TRBD1 agrees at 7 bases. The V segment lost 2 bases and the J segment 0 bases; nucleotides outside the gene matches: 7. The CDR3 contains 17 residues. Germline lookup yields CDR1 DFQATT and CDR2 SNEGSKA (reference sequence). For the CDR3, the DNA is TGCAGTGCTAGAAACCAGGACAGGAGCTCCTATAATTCACCCCTCCACTTT. Translation gives CSARNQDRSSYNSPLHF.

This clonotype has at least ten counts. V usage is TRBV12-3 or TRBV12-4 and J usage is TRBJ1-3; perhaps TRBD1 as D (6 bases). The V and J ends lost 6 bases and 2 bases respectively, with 8 bases between them. This CDR3 spans 13 amino acids. This CDR3 is CASRRTAGNTIYF. In DNA, the CDR3 is TGTGCCAGCAGGAGGACAGCTGGAAACACCATATATTTT.

This clonotype has ten or more counts. The chain has TRBV4-2 and TRBJ1-6, with 8 nucleotides matching TRBD1. CDR3 length equals 15 residues. CDR1 is LGHNA and CDR2 is YNFKEQ in the germline V gene. V lost 2 bases, J lost 8 bases, and 5 bases stayed unmatched. The CDR3 spells CASSQNGQGDSPLHF. CDR3 bases: TGTGCCAGCAGCCAAAACGGACAGGGAGATTCACCCCTCCACTTT.